This T cell receptor beta chain is drawn from a study of CXCR3-negative and CXCR3-positive naive CD8 T cells. Study-wide results and caveats: Diversity in memory CD8+ cells fell much lower than the comparably high levels seen in both naive subsets.

Germline CDR1 is MNHEY and CDR2 is SVGEGT. The length of the CDR3 is 18 residues. This clonotype is labeled medium-sized based on frequency. Its cognate antigen is unknown. The libraries of TRB cDNA were prepared using 5' RACE with UMI labels. No DNA is given; TCRdb re-called the 5' RACE reads and lists each CDR3 protein once. Recorded for this sample: tens of thousands of distinct CDR3 sequences. This sequence was found in a human donor in good health. Some clones in this sample may be carry-over from other donors' samples. Material for sequencing was memory CD8+ T cells from blood. The chain combines TRBV6-2 or TRBV6-3 with TRBJ2-7; absent DNA, TCRdb's TRBD1 call cannot be checked. This chain's CDR3 is CASSYSHEPTGSFYEQYF.